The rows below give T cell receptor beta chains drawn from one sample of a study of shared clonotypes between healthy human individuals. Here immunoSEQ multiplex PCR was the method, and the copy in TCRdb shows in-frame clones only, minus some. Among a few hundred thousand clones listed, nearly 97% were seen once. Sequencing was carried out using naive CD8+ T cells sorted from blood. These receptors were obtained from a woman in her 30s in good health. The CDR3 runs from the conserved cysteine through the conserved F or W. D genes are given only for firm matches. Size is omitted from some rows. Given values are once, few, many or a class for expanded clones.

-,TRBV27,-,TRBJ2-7,TGTGCCAGCAAGGGGGGTGGGAAGGGCCTCTCCTACGAGCAGTACTTC,CASKGGGKGLSYEQYF
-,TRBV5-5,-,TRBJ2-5,TGTGCCAGCAACCCACCCGGAGTTCCGACCCAGTACTTC,CASNPPGVPTQYF
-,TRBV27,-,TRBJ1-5,TGTGCCAGCGGTACTCAGGGAGACAATCAGCCCCAGCATTTT,CASGTQGDNQPQHF
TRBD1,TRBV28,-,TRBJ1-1,TGTGCCAGCAGTCGCGGACAGGGGGACACTGAAGCTTTCTTT,CASSRGQGDTEAFF
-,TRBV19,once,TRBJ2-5,TGTGCCAGTAGTACGCTGGGGGAGACCCAGTACTTC,CASSTLGETQYF
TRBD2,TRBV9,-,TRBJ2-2,TGTGCCAGCAGCATGGGGGGACTAGCGGAACTCACCGGGGAGCTGTTTTTT,CASSMGGLAELTGELFF
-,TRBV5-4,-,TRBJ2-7,TGTGCCAGCAGCTTGACAGGGAACCCCTACGAGCAGTACTTC,CASSLTGNPYEQYF
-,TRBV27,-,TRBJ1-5,TGTGCCAGCAGTTTCGACGACAGCCGGCAGCCCCAGCATTTT,CASSFDDSRQPQHF
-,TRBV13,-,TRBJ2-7,TGTGCCAGCAGCCGAGGCCCACAGGGTCACGACGAGCAGTACTTC,CASSRGPQGHDEQYF
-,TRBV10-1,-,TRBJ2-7,TGCGCCAGCAGTGAGGGGCAGGGATACGAGCAGTACTTC,CASSEGQGYEQYF
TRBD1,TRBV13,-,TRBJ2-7,TGTGCCAGCAGCTTAAATGGACAGGATTTCTACGAGCAGTACTTC,CASSLNGQDFYEQYF
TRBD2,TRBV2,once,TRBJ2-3,TGTGCCAGCAGGGGGCCCCTAGCGGGAGGGCCGGATACGCAGTATTTT,CASRGPLAGGPDTQYF
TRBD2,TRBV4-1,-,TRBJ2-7,TGCGCCAGCAGCCAAGATCGGGCTAGCGGGATCAACGAGCAGTACTTC,CASSQDRASGINEQYF
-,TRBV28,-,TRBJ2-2,TGTGCCAGCAGTTTATTTAGGGGGAACGGGGAGCTGTTTTTT,CASSLFRGNGELFF
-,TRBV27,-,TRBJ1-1,TGTGCCAGCAGCCCCCGACAGGTCATGAACACTGAAGCTTTCTTT,CASSPRQVMNTEAFF
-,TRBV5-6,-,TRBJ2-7,TGTGCCAGCAGCTTGGCAGGGTCGGGGCTCTACGAGCAGTACTTC,CASSLAGSGLYEQYF
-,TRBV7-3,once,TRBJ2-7,TGTGCCAGCAGCTCTTACGGGGCGGTGATCATCTCCTACGAGCAGTACTTC,CASSSYGAVIISYEQYF
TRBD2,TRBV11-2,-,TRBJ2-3,TGTGCCAGCAGGGGACTAGCGGGACCAGATACGCAGTATTTT,CASRGLAGPDTQYF
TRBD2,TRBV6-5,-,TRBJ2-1,TGTGCCAGCAGTTGGACAGGGACTAGCGGTAACAATGAGCAGTTCTTC,CASSWTGTSGNNEQFF
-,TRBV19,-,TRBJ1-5,TGTGCCAGTAGTGTAGCAGATAATGGCCAATGGCCCCAGCATTTT,CASSVADNGQWPQHF
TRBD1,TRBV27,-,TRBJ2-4,TGTGCCAGCAGTGGCATGACAGGGGGCATTCAGTACTTC,CASSGMTGGIQYF
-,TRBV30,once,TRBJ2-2,TGTGCCTGGAGTTTAGCAACCGGGGAGCTGTTTTTT,CAWSLATGELFF
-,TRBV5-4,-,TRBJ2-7,TGTGCCAGCAGCTTATTCGGGGGACGGGACTACGAGCAGTACTTC,CASSLFGGRDYEQYF
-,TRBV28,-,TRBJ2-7,TGTGCCAGCAGTTTTGAGACAGCATACGAGCAGTACTTC,CASSFETAYEQYF
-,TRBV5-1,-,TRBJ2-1,TGCGCCAGCAGCCTAGAGAGGGGCCGCTACAATGAGCAGTTCTTC,CASSLERGRYNEQFF
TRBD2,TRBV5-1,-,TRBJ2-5,TGCGCCAGCAGCTTGGGTGGCGGGAGGGCTCCCGAGACCCAGTACTTC,CASSLGGGRAPETQYF
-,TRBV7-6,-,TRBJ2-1,TGTGCCAGCAGCTTAGGAGGCAGCGGATCCGCGTACAATGAGCAGTTCTTC,CASSLGGSGSAYNEQFF
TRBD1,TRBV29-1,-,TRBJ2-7,TGCAGCGTTCAGGACAGGAGCAAGCACGAGCAGTACTTC,CSVQDRSKHEQYF
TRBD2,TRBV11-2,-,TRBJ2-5,TGTGCCAGCAGCCCCCGGACTAGCGGGAGGGAGGAGACCCAGTACTTC,CASSPRTSGREETQYF
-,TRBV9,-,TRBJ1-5,TGTGCCAGCAGCGTAGGAAGCAATCAGCCCCAGCATTTT,CASSVGSNQPQHF
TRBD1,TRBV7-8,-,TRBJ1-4,TGTGCCAGCAGCTTAGCCGCTCGGACAGGGGTAAATGAAAAACTGTTTTTT,CASSLAARTGVNEKLFF
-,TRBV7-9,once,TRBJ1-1,TGTGCCAGCAGCCCCCCGAGGCCCACCATGAACACTGAAGCTTTCTTT,CASSPPRPTMNTEAFF
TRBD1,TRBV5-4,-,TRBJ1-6,TGTGCCAGCAGCGGCCCGACAGGGGCCCTCCACTTT,CASSGPTGALHF
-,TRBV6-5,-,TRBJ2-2,TGTGCCAGCAGTTACTCACTAGTCTGGGCCGGGGAGCTGTTTTTT,CASSYSLVWAGELFF
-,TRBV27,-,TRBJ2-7,TGTGCCAGCAGTTTATCCCAGGGTTCCTACGAGCAGTACTTC,CASSLSQGSYEQYF
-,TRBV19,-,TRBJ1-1,TGTGCCAGTAGTATTTGGGCCTTAATTCCCTGTATGAACACTGAAGCTTTCTTT,CASSIWALIPCMNTEAFF
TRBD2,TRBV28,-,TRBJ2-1,TGTGCCAGTCTACCTCTTAGCGGGAGGTACAATGAGCAGTTCTTC,CASLPLSGRYNEQFF
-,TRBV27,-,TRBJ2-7,TGTGCCAGCAGTGGGGGCCCGAATATATTAGGGGCCTACGAGCAGTACTTC,CASSGGPNILGAYEQYF
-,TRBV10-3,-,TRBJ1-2,TGTGCCATCAGTGGAGCGCTCACAACAGAAGCTAACTATGGCTACACCTTC,CAISGALTTEANYGYTF
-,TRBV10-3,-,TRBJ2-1,TGTGCCATCAGTGAGTCGGACAATGAGCAGTTCTTC,CAISESDNEQFF
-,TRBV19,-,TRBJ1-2,TGTGCCAGTAGTATACCGGGAGCTAACTATGGCTACACCTTC,CASSIPGANYGYTF
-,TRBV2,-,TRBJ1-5,TGTGCCAGCAGTGAGGGCCACCCTAGCAATCAGCCCCAGCATTTT,CASSEGHPSNQPQHF
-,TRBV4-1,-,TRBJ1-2,TGCGCCAGCAGCCGTACAGGGATATCTAACTATGGCTACACCTTC,CASSRTGISNYGYTF
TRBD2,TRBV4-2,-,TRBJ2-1,TGTGCCAGCAGCCAAGATCCAGCTAGCGGGTCCTACAATGAGCAGTTCTTC,CASSQDPASGSYNEQFF
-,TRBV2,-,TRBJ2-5,TGTGCCAGCAGTGTTCGGGGGGCGACCCAGTACTTC,CASSVRGATQYF
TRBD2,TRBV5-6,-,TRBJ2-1,TGTGCCAGCAGCCCGGGACTAGCGGGGGTGTCATACAATGAGCAGTTCTTC,CASSPGLAGVSYNEQFF
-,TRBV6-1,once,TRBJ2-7,TGTGCCAGCCAGGGAAGGGGATACGAGCAGTACTTC,CASQGRGYEQYF
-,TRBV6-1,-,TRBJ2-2,TGTGCCAGCGTAAAAAGGGGGAACACCGGGGAGCTGTTTTTT,CASVKRGNTGELFF
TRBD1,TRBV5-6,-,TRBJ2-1,TGTGCCAGCAGCCCGGACAGGATCTACAATGAGCAGTTCTTC,CASSPDRIYNEQFF